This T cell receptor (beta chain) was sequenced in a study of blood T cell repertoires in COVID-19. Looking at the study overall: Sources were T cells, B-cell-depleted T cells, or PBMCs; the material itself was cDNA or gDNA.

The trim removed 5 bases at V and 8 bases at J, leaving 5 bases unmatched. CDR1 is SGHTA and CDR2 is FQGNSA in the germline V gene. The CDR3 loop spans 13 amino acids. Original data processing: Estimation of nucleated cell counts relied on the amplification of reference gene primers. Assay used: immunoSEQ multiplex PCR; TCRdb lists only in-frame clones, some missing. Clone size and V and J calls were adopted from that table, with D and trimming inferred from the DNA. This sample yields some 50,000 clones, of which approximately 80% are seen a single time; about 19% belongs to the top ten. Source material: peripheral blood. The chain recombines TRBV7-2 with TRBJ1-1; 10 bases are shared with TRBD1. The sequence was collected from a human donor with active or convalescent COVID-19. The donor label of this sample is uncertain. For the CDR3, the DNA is TGTGCCAGCAGCCGGGACAGGGGAGAGGAAGCTTTCTTT. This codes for CASSRDRGEEAFF.